This TCR beta chain was identified in a study of PD-1 blockade in classical Hodgkin lymphoma. The protocol was immunoSEQ multiplex PCR, while the TCRdb copy is restricted to in-frame clones and leaves out a portion. This table holds about 5,900 clones, roughly 84% found once. Brentuximab vedotin exposure varied, and every patient relapsed after autologous stem cell transplantation. Patients showed best responses of complete response, partial response or progressive disease. Deletions cut 0 bases from V and 0 bases from J, with 15 bases between. Germline V gene sequence: CDR1 SGHRS, CDR2 YFSETQ. The CDR3 runs to 17 residues.

This chain joins TRBV5-1 and TRBJ2-5; tentatively, D is TRBD2 (6 bases). The source was peripheral blood mononuclear cells (PBMCs), collected before the second cycle of nivolumab. The source is a human donor with classical Hodgkin lymphoma. The DNA of the CDR3 is TGCGCCAGCAGCTTGGCCGGCTTGACTAGGTACCAAGAGACCCAGTACTTC. It specifies CASSLAGLTRYQETQYF.